This T cell receptor beta chain is drawn from a study of blood T cell repertoires in COVID-19. Produced via immunoSEQ multiplex PCR; TCRdb's table is partial and in-frame only. The table lists 400,000 or so clones, roughly 90% of them singletons, with around 2% in the top ten. The CDR3 has 14 amino acids. CDR1 is SQVTM, CDR2 ANQGSEA, per germline. The V gene lost 3 bases and the J gene lost 3 bases, with 12 bases spanning the gap. Specimen: PBMCs or T cells enriched from blood (not recorded which). The chain has TRBV29-1 and TRBJ2-1, with D uncertain. The TCR originated in a woman aged 40 to 50 with acute COVID-19. The chain's CDR3 is CSVEVRPNYNEQFF. In DNA, the CDR3 is TGCAGCGTTGAGGTCAGGCCCAACTACAATGAGCAGTTCTTC.